A single sample gave rise to the 14 T cell receptor beta chains below, sequenced in a study of CD8+CD57+ T cells in acquired aplastic anemia. TCR beta VDJ and CDR3 profiles were obtained from a genomic DNA template. Each CDR3 protein is one row after TCRdb ran MiXCR on the reads. The sample records under 350,000 distinct CDR3 sequences, around three fifths being singletons. Sequencing was done on patients that had shown CD8+CD57+ cell expansion by flow cytometry. The sample consisted of sorted CD4+, CD8+, or CD8+CD57+ T cells (not recorded which) from PBMCs. The source of these receptors is a human donor with aplastic anemia.

CDR3 in amino acids: CASSIWLAGGHEQFF. DNA for the CDR3: TGTGCCAGTAGTATATGGCTAGCGGGGGGGCATGAGCAGTTCTTC. This chain links TRBV19 with TRBJ2-1, with TRBD2 identical over 12 bases. The V and J ends lost 2 bases and 8 bases, in that order; junction bases with no gene match: 4. CDR3 length: 15 amino acids. The germline V gene encodes CDR1 LNHDA and CDR2 SQIVND (reference sequence). The complete variable domain, with remaining parts taken from reference TRBV19 and TRBJ2-1, reads DGGITQSPKYLFRKEGQNVTLSCEQNLNHDAMYWYRQDPGQGLRLIYYSQIVNDFQKGDIAEGYSVSREKKESFPLTVTSAQKNPTAFYLCASSIWLAGGHEQFFGPGTRLTVL.

The CDR3 reads CSVEERPPSYGYTF. The DNA of the CDR3 is TGCAGCGTTGAAGAGCGCCCGCCTAGCTATGGCTACACCTTC. This chain uses TRBV29-1 with TRBJ1-2; no firm D call. V was pared by 0 bases and J by 4 bases, with 12 bases between. The CDR3 is 14 residues long. The germline CDR1 and CDR2 sequences are SQVTM and ANQGSEA.

This clonotype was seen only a few times. This rearrangement joins TRBV7-8 to TRBJ1-6; 11 positions agree with TRBD1. The germline CDR1 and CDR2 sequences are SGHVS and FQNEAQ. V lost 7 bases and J lost 7; bases outside the gene matches: 6. The CDR3 totals 15 residues. The CDR3 reads CASTTRTGGNSPLHF. The CDR3 DNA is TGTGCCAGCACCACACGGACAGGGGGCAATTCACCCCTCCACTTT.

This clonotype was detected only a few times. The J gene is TRBJ2-7, the V gene TRBV10-1; either TRBD1 or TRBD2 may supply D (5 bases each). Germline-derived CDR1 and CDR2 are WNHNN and SYGVQD (reference sequence). This CDR3 spans 14 amino acids. The ends were cut back, 4 bases at V and 5 bases at J, with 15 bases in the middle. The CDR3 here is CASSVGGSIDEQYF. CDR3 DNA: TGCGCCAGCAGTGTTGGGGGATCGATCGACGAGCAGTACTTC.

This clonotype showed up many times. The chain couples TRBV2 to TRBJ2-3; unclear D gene. From germline, CDR1 is SNHLY and CDR2 FYNNEI. The CDR3 is made up of 12 amino acids. Trimming took off 4 bases at V and 2 bases at J, with 4 bases between the two ends. The CDR3 DNA reads as TGTGCCAGCAGTGGAAACACAGATACGCAGTATTTT. Translation: CASSGNTDTQYF. Based on the CDR3 plus reference TRBV2 and TRBJ2-3, the full variable domain is EPEVTQTPSHQVTQMGQEVILRCVPISNHLYFYWYRQILGQKVEFLVSFYNNEISEKSEIFDDQFSVERPDGSNFTLKIRSTKLEDSAMYFCASSGNTDTQYFGPGTRLTVL.

This clonotype occurred many times. This chain uses TRBV5-8 with TRBJ2-7; 15 bases agree with TRBD2. With 5 bases clipped from V and 6 bases from J, the junction kept 9 bases outside the gene matches. The germline CDR1 and CDR2 sequences are SGHTS and YDEGEE. The CDR3 length is 16 residues. The CDR3 coding sequence is TGTGCCAGCAGTCCCCGGACTAGCGGGAGGGCCCGCGAGCAGTACTTC. Protein product: CASSPRTSGRAREQYF.

The chain uses TRBV27 and TRBJ1-5, with a weak D call TRBD1 (5 bases). V gave up 7 bases and J gave up 2 bases, with 15 bases separating them. The CDR3 spans 15 residues. Per the germline V gene, CDR1 is MNHEY and CDR2 is SMNVEV (reference sequence). CDR3 coding DNA: TGTGCCAGCAAGGAGGGGTTGCGTGGCAATCAGCCCCAGCATTTT. Residues: CASKEGLRGNQPQHF.

The chain links TRBV12-3 or TRBV12-4 to TRBJ1-1; D might be TRBD1 (5 bases). The CDR3 runs to 13 residues. V was trimmed by 1 base and J by 9 bases, leaving 12 bases between them. DNA for the CDR3: TGTGCCAGCAGTTTAGATACCGGGACGCAAGCTTTCTTT. It encodes CASSLDTGTQAFF.

The V and J genes are TRBV25-1 and TRBJ1-6; no clear D gene. V lost 3 bases to trimming and J lost 5 bases, with 11 bases between them. This CDR3 is built from 15 residues. Germline V gene data show CDR1 as MGHDK and CDR2 as SYGVNS. CDR3 coding DNA: TGTGCCAGCAGTGATGGCACGATCGATAATTCACCCCTCCACTTT. Its translation is CASSDGTIDNSPLHF.

This clonotype was recorded at least ten times. The chain carries TRBV10-3 and TRBJ2-5; the match to TRBD2 covers 13 bases. V trimming: 10 bases; J trimming: 0 bases; junction bases outside the gene matches: 8. Germline V gives CDR1 ENHRY, CDR2 SYGVKD. This CDR3 region has 16 residues. DNA of the CDR3: TGTGCCACCGGGACTAGCGGGACGGGGTACCAAGAGACCCAGTACTTC. Translation: CATGTSGTGYQETQYF.

V usage is TRBV20-1 and J usage is TRBJ2-7; 9 bases line up with TRBD1. Germline V lookup: CDR1 DFQATT, CDR2 SNEGSKA (reference sequence). The junction had 8 bases not matched to a gene; V was cut back by 7 bases and J by 4 bases. The CDR3 consists of 13 residues. This CDR3 is CSGWEQGAYEQYF. CDR3 nucleotides: TGCAGTGGGTGGGAACAGGGGGCTTACGAGCAGTACTTC.

The rearrangement uses TRBV7-3 and TRBJ2-1; 11 bases line up with TRBD2. Per the germline V gene, CDR1 is SGHTA and CDR2 is FQGTGA. V dropped 11 bases and J dropped 3; count of bases not matched to a gene: 18. The CDR3 covers 18 residues. The CDR3 reads CARSGRFSGRANYNEQFF. The CDR3 nucleotides are TGTGCCCGGAGTGGACGGTTTAGCGGGAGGGCGAACTACAATGAGCAGTTCTTC.

This clonotype was picked up many times. The chain uses TRBV7-9 and TRBJ1-5, with a possible D match to TRBD1 (6 bases). V gave up 1 base and J gave up 5 bases, with 6 bases separating them. Germline V gene sequence: CDR1 SEHNR, CDR2 FQNEAQ (reference sequence). This CDR3 has 13 residues. The CDR3 spells CASSLGQDQPQHF. The DNA for the CDR3 is TGTGCCAGCAGCTTAGGACAGGATCAGCCCCAGCATTTT.

The chain recombines TRBV10-3 with TRBJ2-3; no firm D call. This CDR3 comprises 16 residues. From germline, CDR1 is ENHRY and CDR2 SYGVKD. Trimming removed 6 bases from V and 5 bases from J, with 21 bases in between. The CDR3 sequence: CAISDSERTEGDTQYF. The CDR3 DNA is TGTGCCATCAGCGACTCGGAGAGGACCGAAGGAGATACGCAGTATTTT.